The rows below give T cell receptor beta chains drawn from one sample of a study of blood T cell repertoires in COVID-19. TCRdb keeps only in-frame clones here, not all; method: immunoSEQ multiplex PCR. The table shows about 130,000 clones, with roughly 85% occurring only once. The source material was PBMCs or T cells enriched from blood (not recorded which). The origin of the receptors is a man aged 50 to 59 who had recovered from COVID-19. CDR3s leave out the opening cysteine and the closing phenylalanine or tryptophan.

V,length,CDR3
TRBV5-1,12,ASSWGQVNQPQH
TRBV7-2,13,ASSLDSGGAGELF
TRBV20-1,12,SASPAGENTEAF
TRBV5-4,12,ASSLARYYNEQF
TRBV4-2,14,ASSQGTGQHNSPLH
TRBV15,15,ATSRKRGREDDNEQF
TRBV28,17,ASSSTRGRATGGNSPLH
TRBV18,14,ASSPPTGGLPHEQF
TRBV27,15,ASSLSGSSRGRFEAF
TRBV30,11,AWSWAFNEKLF
TRBV28,14,ASSSPLGRDNEKLF
TRBV5-1,12,ASSSGTGYNEQF
TRBV7-3,15,ASSLISLGQAPEKLF
TRBV12-3/TRBV12-4,11,ASRNLQGGGYT
TRBV27,11,ASRETTGPEAF
TRBV19,13,ASSRQGIGNQPQH
TRBV6-6,11,ASSPAGNTEAF
TRBV18,15,ASSPLADSSGTGELF
TRBV18,14,ASSPISYSIDNEQF
TRBV12-5,14,ASGSSRGPSTDTQY
TRBV30,11,AWSRGGDQPQH
TRBV27,12,ASSFFIQGYEQY
TRBV27,14,ASSLRWTPDRQPQH
TRBV2,11,ASSEAQGYGYT
TRBV4-1,17,ASSQGPGQGFATNEKLF
TRBV4-3,15,ASSQDLTGDYTDTQY
TRBV27,13,ASFPSGIKYNEQF
TRBV21-1,12,ASREPHSTDTQY
TRBV9,13,ASTIQGEMNTEAF
TRBV5-1,13,ASSLEAGQGETQY
TRBV6-5,11,ASRKPGGEKLF
TRBV7-9,12,ASSLTELNTEAF
TRBV5-1,16,ASSGSGLAGGPTDTQY
TRBV5-8,13,ASSFKGVTNEKLF
TRBV3-1/TRBV3-2,13,ASSHRGQGRYEQY
TRBV7-2,13,ASSLGGRERHEQY